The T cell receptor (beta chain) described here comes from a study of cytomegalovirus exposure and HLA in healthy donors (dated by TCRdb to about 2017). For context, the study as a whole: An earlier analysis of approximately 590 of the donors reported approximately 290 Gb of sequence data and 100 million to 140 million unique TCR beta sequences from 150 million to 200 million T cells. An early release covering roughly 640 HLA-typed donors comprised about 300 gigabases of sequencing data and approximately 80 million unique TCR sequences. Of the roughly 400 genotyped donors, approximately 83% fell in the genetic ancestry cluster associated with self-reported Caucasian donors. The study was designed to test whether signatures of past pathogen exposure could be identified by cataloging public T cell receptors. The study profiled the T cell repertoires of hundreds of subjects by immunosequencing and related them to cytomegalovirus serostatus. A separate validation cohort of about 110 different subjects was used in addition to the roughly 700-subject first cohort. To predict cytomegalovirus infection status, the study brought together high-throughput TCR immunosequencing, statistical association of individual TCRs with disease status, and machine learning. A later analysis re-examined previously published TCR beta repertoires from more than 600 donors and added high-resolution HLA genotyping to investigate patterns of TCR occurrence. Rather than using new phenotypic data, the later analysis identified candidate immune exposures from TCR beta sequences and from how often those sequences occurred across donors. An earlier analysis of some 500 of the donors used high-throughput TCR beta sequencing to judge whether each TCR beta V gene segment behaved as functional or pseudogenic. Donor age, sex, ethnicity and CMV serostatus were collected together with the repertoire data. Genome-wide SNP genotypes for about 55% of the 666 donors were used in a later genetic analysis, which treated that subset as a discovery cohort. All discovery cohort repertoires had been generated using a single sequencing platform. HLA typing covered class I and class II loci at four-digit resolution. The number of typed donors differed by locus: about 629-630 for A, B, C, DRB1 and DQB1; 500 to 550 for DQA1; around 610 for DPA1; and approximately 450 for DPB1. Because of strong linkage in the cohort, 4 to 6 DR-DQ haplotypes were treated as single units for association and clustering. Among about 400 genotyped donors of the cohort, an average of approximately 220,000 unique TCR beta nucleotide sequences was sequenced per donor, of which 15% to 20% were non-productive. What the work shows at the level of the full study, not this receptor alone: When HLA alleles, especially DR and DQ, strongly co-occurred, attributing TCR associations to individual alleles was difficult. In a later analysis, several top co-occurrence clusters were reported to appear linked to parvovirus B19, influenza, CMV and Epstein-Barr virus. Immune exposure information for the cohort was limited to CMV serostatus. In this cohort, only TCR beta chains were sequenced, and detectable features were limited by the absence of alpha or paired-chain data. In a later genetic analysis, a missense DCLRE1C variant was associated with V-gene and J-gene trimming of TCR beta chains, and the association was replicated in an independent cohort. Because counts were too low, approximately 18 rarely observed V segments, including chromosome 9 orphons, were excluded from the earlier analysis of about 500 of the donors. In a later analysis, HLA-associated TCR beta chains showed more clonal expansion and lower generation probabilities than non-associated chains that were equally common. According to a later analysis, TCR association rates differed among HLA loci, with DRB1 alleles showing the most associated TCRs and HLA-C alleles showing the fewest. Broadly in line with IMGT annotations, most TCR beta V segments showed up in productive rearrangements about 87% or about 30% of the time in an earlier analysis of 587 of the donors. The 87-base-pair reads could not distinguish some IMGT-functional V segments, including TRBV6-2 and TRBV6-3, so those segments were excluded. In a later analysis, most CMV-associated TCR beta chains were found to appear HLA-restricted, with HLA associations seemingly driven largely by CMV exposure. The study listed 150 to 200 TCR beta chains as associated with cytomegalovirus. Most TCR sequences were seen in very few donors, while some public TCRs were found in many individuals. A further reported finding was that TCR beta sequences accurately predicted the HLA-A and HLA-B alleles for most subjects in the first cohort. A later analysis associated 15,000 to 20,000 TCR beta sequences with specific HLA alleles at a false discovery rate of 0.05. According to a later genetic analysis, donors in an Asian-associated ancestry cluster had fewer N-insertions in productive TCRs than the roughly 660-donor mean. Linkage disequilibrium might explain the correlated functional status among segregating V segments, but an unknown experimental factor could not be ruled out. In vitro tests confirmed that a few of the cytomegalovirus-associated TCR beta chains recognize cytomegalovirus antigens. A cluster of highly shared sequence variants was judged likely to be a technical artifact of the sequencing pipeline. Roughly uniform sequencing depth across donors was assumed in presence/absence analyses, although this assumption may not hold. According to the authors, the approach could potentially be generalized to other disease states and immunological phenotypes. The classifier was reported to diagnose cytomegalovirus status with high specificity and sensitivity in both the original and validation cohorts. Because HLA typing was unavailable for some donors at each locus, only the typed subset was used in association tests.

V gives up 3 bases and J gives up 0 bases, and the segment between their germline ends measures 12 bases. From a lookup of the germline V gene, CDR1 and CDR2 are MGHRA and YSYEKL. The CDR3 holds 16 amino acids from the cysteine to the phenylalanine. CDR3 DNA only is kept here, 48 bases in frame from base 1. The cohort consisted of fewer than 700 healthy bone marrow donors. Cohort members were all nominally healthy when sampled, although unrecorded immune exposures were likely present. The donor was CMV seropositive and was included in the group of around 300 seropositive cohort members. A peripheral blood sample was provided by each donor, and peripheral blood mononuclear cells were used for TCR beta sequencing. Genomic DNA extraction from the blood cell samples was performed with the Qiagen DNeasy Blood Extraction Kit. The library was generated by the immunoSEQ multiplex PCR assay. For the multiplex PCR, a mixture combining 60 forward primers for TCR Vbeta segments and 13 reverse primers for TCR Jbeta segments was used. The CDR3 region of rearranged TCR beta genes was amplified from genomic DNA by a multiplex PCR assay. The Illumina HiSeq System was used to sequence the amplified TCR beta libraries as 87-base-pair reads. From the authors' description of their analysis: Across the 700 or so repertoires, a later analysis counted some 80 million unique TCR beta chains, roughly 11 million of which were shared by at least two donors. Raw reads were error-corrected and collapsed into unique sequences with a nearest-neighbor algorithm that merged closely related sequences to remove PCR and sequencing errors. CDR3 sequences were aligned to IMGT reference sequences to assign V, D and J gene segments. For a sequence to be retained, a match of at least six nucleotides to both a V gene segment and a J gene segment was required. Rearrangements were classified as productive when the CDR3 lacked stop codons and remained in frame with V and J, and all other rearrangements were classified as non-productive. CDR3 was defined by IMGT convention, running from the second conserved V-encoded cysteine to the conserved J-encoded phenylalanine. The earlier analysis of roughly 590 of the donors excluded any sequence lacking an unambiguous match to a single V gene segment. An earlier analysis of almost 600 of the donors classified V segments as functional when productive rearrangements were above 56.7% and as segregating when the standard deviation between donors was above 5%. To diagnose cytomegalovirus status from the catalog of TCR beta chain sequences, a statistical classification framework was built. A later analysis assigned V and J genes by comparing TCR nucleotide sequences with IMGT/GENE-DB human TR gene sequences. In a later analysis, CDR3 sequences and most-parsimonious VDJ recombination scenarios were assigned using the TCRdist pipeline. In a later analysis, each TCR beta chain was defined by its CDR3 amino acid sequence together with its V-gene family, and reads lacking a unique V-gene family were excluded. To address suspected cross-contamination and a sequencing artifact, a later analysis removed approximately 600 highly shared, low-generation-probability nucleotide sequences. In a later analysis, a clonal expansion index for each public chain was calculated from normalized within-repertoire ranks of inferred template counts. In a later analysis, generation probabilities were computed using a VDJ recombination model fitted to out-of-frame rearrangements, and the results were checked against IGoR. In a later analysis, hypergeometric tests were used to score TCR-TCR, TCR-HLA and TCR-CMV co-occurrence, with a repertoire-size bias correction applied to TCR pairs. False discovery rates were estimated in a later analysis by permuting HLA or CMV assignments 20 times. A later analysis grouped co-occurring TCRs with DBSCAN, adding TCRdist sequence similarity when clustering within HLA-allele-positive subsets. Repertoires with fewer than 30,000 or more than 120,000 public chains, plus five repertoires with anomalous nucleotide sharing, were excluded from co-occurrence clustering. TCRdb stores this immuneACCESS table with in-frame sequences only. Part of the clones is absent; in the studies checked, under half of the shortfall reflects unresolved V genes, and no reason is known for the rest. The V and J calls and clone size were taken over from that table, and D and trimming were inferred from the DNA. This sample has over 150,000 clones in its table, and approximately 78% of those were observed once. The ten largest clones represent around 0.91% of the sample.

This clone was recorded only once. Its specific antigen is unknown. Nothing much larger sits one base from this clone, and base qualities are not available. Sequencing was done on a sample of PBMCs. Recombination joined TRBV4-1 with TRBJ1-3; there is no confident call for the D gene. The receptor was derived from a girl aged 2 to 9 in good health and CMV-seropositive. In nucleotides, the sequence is TGCGCCAGCAGCCAGGGCTCAAAATTCTCTGGAAACACCATATATTTT. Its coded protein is CASSQGSKFSGNTIYF.